The source of this T cell receptor beta chain is a study of metastatic and nonmetastatic thyroid tumors. No treatment had been given to any patient before thyroid surgery. Using MiXCR, TCRdb reanalyzed the PCR reads. Of around 20,000 clones listed, under 30% are singletons. This clone was recorded many times. This sequence originates from a male donor with papillary thyroid cancer or a benign thyroid nodule (not recorded which). Some clones in this sample may be carry-over from other donors' samples. Sequencing input: tumor tissue.

CDR3 sequence reads: CASSYSTGGTGELFF. CDR3 in DNA: TGTGCCAGCAGTTACTCGACCGGTGGAACCGGGGAGCTGTTTTTT. The V call is TRBV6-5, the J call TRBJ2-2; D is unclear. V lost 0 bases and J lost 5, with 10 bases in between. Germline values: CDR1 MNHEY, CDR2 SVGAGI. CDR3 length: 15 amino acids.